These 20 T cell receptor beta chains share one sample of origin, sequenced in a study of OX40 agonist ivuxolimab in advanced cancers. Some clones are missing from TCRdb's copy, which holds only in-frame ones; the method was immunoSEQ multiplex PCR. The sample lists approximately 66,000 clones, 80% to 90% occurring once. Sample: CD4+ or CD8+ T cells sorted from blood, taken in a trial of the OX40 agonist ivuxolimab. The source of these receptors is an adult with an advanced solid tumor such as melanoma, head and neck, liver or kidney cancer.

The chain combines TRBV6-5 with TRBJ1-1; no firm D call. Trimming shortened V by 2 bases and J by 3 bases, and 4 bases separated the two germline ends. Germline-derived CDR1 and CDR2 are MNHEY and SVGAGI. The CDR3 runs to 12 residues. As DNA, the CDR3 is TGTGCCAGCAGTTACAGGGACACTGAAGCTTTCTTT. Its protein is CASSYRDTEAFF.

The rearrangement uses TRBV27 and TRBJ2-1; D is uncertain. Germline CDR1 is MNHEY and CDR2 is SMNVEV (reference sequence). The CDR3 has 12 amino acids. Trimming removed 2 bases from V and 10 bases from J, with 9 bases in between. CDR3 in DNA: TGTGCCAGCAGTTTAGTATATGGGGAGCAGTTCTTC. Its translation is CASSLVYGEQFF.

CDR3 DNA: TGTGCCAGCAGTTTAAATCTCCAGACTAACTATGGCTACACCTTC. Protein product: CASSLNLQTNYGYTF. The chain carries TRBV28 and TRBJ1-2; no clear D. The CDR3 has 15 amino acids. The V end was cut by 2 bases, the J end by 0 bases, with 10 bases between. CDR1 and CDR2 (germline): MDHEN, SYDVKM.

The J gene is TRBJ1-2, the V gene TRBV2; unclear D gene. The germline V and J ends were trimmed by 3 bases and 8 bases, with 10 bases remaining between them. The CDR3 runs 12 residues. CDR1 is SNHLY and CDR2 is FYNNEI in the germline V gene. CDR3 nucleotides: TGTGCCAGCAGTGAGTATCTGCCCGGCTACACCTTC. Amino acids: CASSEYLPGYTF.

The chain links TRBV7-2 to TRBJ1-2; no clear D gene. Trimming removed 1 base at V and 4 bases at J, with 10 bases between. The CDR3 is made up of 14 amino acids. Germline V CDR1 and CDR2: SGHTA, FQGNSA. CDR3 sequence (DNA): TGTGCCAGCAGCTTAGGAATGGGCACCTATGGCTACACCTTC. Residues: CASSLGMGTYGYTF.

The gene calls are TRBV19 and TRBJ1-5; TRBD1 might be the D (6 bases). CDR3 length: 14 amino acids. Trimming pared 4 bases from V and 6 bases from J, leaving 13 bases between. Germline V gene sequence: CDR1 LNHDA, CDR2 SQIVND (reference sequence). The CDR3 sequence is CASSKSGDTQPQHF. The DNA for the CDR3 is TGTGCCAGTAGTAAGTCAGGGGACACTCAGCCCCAGCATTTT.

This chain connects TRBV4-1 to TRBJ1-3; D remains ambiguous. Looked up from germline, CDR1 is MGHRA and CDR2 is YSYEKL. This CDR3 region has 16 residues. Trimming pared 1 base from V and 0 bases from J, leaving 10 bases between. CDR3 region: CASSQVAGTSGNTIYF. The CDR3 nucleotides read TGCGCCAGCAGCCAAGTCGCGGGAACCTCTGGAAACACCATATATTTT.

The chain recombines TRBV2 with TRBJ2-3, with D possibly matching TRBD2 (7 bases). The germline CDR1 and CDR2 sequences are SNHLY and FYNNEI. The CDR3 has 16 amino acids. The V gene lost 9 bases and the J gene lost 4 bases, with 23 bases spanning the gap. This CDR3 reads CASRIRGGTGADTQYF. The CDR3 DNA reads as TGTGCCAGTCGTATCAGGGGAGGGACCGGGGCAGATACGCAGTATTTT.

This clone has just one count. V gene TRBV19 combines with J gene TRBJ2-3; D not certain. The V end was cut by 6 bases, the J end by 3 bases, with 10 bases between. Germline CDR1 and CDR2: LNHDA and SQIVND (reference sequence). The CDR3 length is 13 residues. The DNA for the CDR3 is TGTGCCAGTAGCTCCACAAGGACAGATACGCAGTATTTT. Its translation is CASSSTRTDTQYF. The full variable domain, with the rest looked up from reference TRBV19 and TRBJ2-3, is DGGITQSPKYLFRKEGQNVTLSCEQNLNHDAMYWYRQDPGQGLRLIYYSQIVNDFQKGDIAEGYSVSREKKESFPLTVTSAQKNPTAFYLCASSSTRTDTQYFGPGTRLTVL.

The chain uses TRBV4-1 and TRBJ1-1; a weak D match, TRBD1 (5 bases). The CDR3 covers 14 residues. Germline V gene lookup returns CDR1 MGHRA and CDR2 YSYEKL. The V and J ends lost 5 bases and 2 bases respectively, with 12 bases between them. CDR3 region: CASSAGSRNTEAFF. The CDR3 DNA reads as TGCGCCAGCAGCGCAGGGTCCAGAAACACTGAAGCTTTCTTT.

J is TRBJ2-5 and V is TRBV19, with D maybe TRBD2 (5 bases). This CDR3 contains 13 residues. The V gene's germline CDR1 is LNHDA and CDR2 SQIVND (reference sequence). The V gene lost 5 bases and the J gene lost 5 bases, with 12 bases spanning the gap. CDR3 loop: CASSFGRGETQYF. Here the CDR3 DNA reads TGTGCCAGTAGTTTTGGGAGAGGGGAGACCCAGTACTTC. Variable domain in full (rest from reference TRBV19 and TRBJ2-5): DGGITQSPKYLFRKEGQNVTLSCEQNLNHDAMYWYRQDPGQGLRLIYYSQIVNDFQKGDIAEGYSVSREKKESFPLTVTSAQKNPTAFYLCASSFGRGETQYFGPGTRLLVL.

DNA of the CDR3: TGTGCCAGCAGTGAAAGGACAGGGGCTGGCTATGGCTACACCTTC. As protein: CASSERTGAGYGYTF. The V call is TRBV2, the J call TRBJ1-2; 9 bases fit TRBD1. CDR1 is SNHLY and CDR2 is FYNNEI in the germline V gene. J was trimmed by 4 bases and V by 2 bases; bases with no gene match: 5. The CDR3 runs to 15 residues.

This chain uses TRBV7-2 with TRBJ2-7; weak D call: TRBD2 (5 bases). CDR1 is SGHTA and CDR2 is FQGNSA in the germline V gene. Trimming pared 1 base from V and 6 bases from J, leaving 16 bases between. The CDR3 runs 15 residues. CDR3 bases: TGTGCCAGCAGCTTAGTTGGGAATCGGGGTTCCGAGCAGTACTTC. Translating it yields CASSLVGNRGSEQYF. The whole variable domain, remainder taken from reference TRBV7-2 and TRBJ2-7, is GAGVSQSPSNKVTEKGKDVELRCDPISGHTALYWYRQSLGQGLEFLIYFQGNSAPDKSGLPSDRFSAERTGGSVSTLTIQRTQQEDSAVYLCASSLVGNRGSEQYFGPGTRLTVT.

V usage is TRBV7-2 and J usage is TRBJ2-3, with TRBD2 matching 8 bases. The CDR3 is made up of 16 amino acids. Per the germline V gene, CDR1 is SGHTA and CDR2 is FQGNSA. V dropped 5 bases and J dropped 1; count of bases not matched to a gene: 8. CDR3 bases: TGTGCCAGCAGCCCCCAAACTAGCGGCCGCACAGATACGCAGTATTTT. Its protein is CASSPQTSGRTDTQYF. Based on the CDR3 plus reference TRBV7-2 and TRBJ2-3, the full variable domain is GAGVSQSPSNKVTEKGKDVELRCDPISGHTALYWYRQSLGQGLEFLIYFQGNSAPDKSGLPSDRFSAERTGGSVSTLTIQRTQQEDSAVYLCASSPQTSGRTDTQYFGPGTRLTVL.

This chain links TRBV30 with TRBJ1-3; D is possibly TRBD1 (6 bases). The germline V gene encodes CDR1 GTSNPN and CDR2 SVGIG (reference sequence). The CDR3 sequence is 17 residues long. V gave up 2 bases and J gave up 0 bases, with 17 bases separating them. CDR3: CAWSQRGGALSGNTIYF. The CDR3, as DNA: TGTGCCTGGAGTCAACGGGGGGGGGCCCTCTCTGGAAACACCATATATTTT.

The chain has TRBV10-3 and TRBJ2-5; possible D gene TRBD2, 5 bases. There are 14 residues in the CDR3. Trimming removed 0 bases at V and 5 bases at J, with 10 bases between. CDR1 ENHRY and CDR2 SYGVKD come from the germline V gene. CDR3 nucleotide sequence: TGTGCCATCAGTGAGTCGGACGGGGAGGAGACCCAGTACTTC. Amino acids: CAISESDGEETQYF.

This rearrangement joins TRBV6-1 to TRBJ1-1, with TRBD1 as a possible D gene (5 bases). V was cut by 2 bases and J by 2 bases, with 6 bases left in between. Germline CDR1 reads MNHNS; CDR2 reads SASEGT. This CDR3 has 13 amino acids. The CDR3 nucleotides are TGTGCCAGCAGTGAAACAGGTAACACTGAAGCTTTCTTT. Translating gives CASSETGNTEAFF.

V gene TRBV19 combines with J gene TRBJ2-3; D is perhaps TRBD1 or TRBD2 (5 bases each). The CDR3 extends over 16 amino acids. Trimming stripped 1 base from V and 5 bases from J, with 16 bases between. Germline V lookup: CDR1 LNHDA, CDR2 SQIVND (reference sequence). In nucleotides, the CDR3 is TGTGCCAGTAGTATAGGCCGGGACCGCTTAGGAGATACGCAGTATTTT. Translated: CASSIGRDRLGDTQYF.

This clone was detected only once. The chain joins TRBV12-5 to TRBJ2-1; 9 positions match TRBD2. From germline, CDR1 is LGHNT and CDR2 FRNRAP. The CDR3 loop spans 18 amino acids. The V and J ends lost 0 bases and 3 bases, in that order; junction bases with no gene match: 9. CDR3: CASGLVRLAGVFYNEQFF. The CDR3, as DNA: TGTGCTAGTGGTTTGGTACGGTTAGCGGGAGTTTTCTACAATGAGCAGTTCTTC.

This rearrangement joins TRBV7-2 to TRBJ1-2, with D possibly matching TRBD1 (5 bases). Germline CDR1 SGHTA, CDR2 FQGNSA. The CDR3 spans 15 residues. V gave up 1 base and J gave up 2 bases, with 11 bases separating them. In DNA form, the CDR3 reads TGTGCCAGCAGCTTAGGAGGGGCGCGAAACTATGGCTACACCTTC. Its translation: CASSLGGARNYGYTF.